This T cell receptor (delta chain) was sequenced for a study of γδ T cells in repeated Plasmodium falciparum infection. The study's findings and limits: Many TCRgamma sequences overlapped between individuals in stable Vgamma9/Vdelta2+ repertoires. Malian children's Vdelta2-negative repertoires appeared more expanded and less diverse than Australians'. Donors in Mali lived in a small rural village, largely one ethnic group.

The CDR3 loop spans 13 amino acids. Germline V gene sequence: CDR1 TVYSNPD, CDR2 GDNSRS (reference sequence). This clone was detected only a few times. Its antigen is currently unknown. The protein recorded in TCRdb matches a much larger clone and deviates from this DNA's translation at residue 8, suggesting a read error; the protein here is obtained by translating the DNA. TCRdb fed the multiplex PCR reads to CATT. The data contain over 45,000 delta-chain clones, 1.5% to 2% of them singletons. Gammadelta T cells were flow-sorted from PBMC into Vgamma9/Vdelta2+ and Vdelta2-negative populations for bulk analysis.

This chain joins TRDV3 and TRDJ1; D uncertain. This sequence was found in a pool of human donors (malaria-infected and uninfected, not separated). Sequencing used gamma-delta T cells from blood. Here the CDR3 DNA reads TGTGCCTTTCAGCGCGACTACGCCAATAAACTCACCTTT. Protein: CAFQRDYANKLTF.